This paragraph covers one TCR beta chain sequence. This clone was detected only once. Its recognized antigen is unknown. Qualities for individual bases were not recorded, and no much larger clone is one base off. The data originate from a study of Ad26.COV2.S vaccination and SARS-CoV-2 variants (dated by TCRdb to the early 2020s). Concerning the study at large: Vaccine-arm donors came from COV1001, a multicentre, randomized, double-blind, placebo-controlled phase I-IIa trial of Ad26.COV2.S in healthy adults. Ad26.COV2.S was given intramuscularly at 5x10^10 or 1x10^11 viral particles, as a single shot or as two shots 56 days apart. TCRbeta repertoire sequencing served as the tool for gauging how specific and how broad the SARS-CoV-2-reactive T cell receptors were following Ad26.COV2.S vaccination. The TCR-sequenced set comprised approximately 32 samples: 19 Ad26.COV2.S vaccine recipients, 5 placebo recipients and 8 SARS-CoV-2 convalescent individuals. Trial participants were randomized into five groups of five: low-dose or high-dose Ad26.COV2.S given once or twice, or placebo on both occasions. Investigators remained blinded to trial group allocation during experiments and outcome assessment. Results and caveats for the whole study, not just this receptor: Compared with placebo recipients, Ad26.COV2.S recipients showed higher spike-specific TCR breadth (P = 0.0014). The study lacked the statistical power to compare responses across vaccine doses or regimens. After vaccination, spike-specific CD8+ and CD4+ T cell responses were reported to show substantial breadth. Vaccine and placebo recipients had comparable non-spike TCR breadth, which fits with the vaccine containing only spike. It was noted by the authors that total T cell responses may have been underestimated by the TCR breadth and depth analyses.

Measured from the cysteine to the phenylalanine, the CDR3 is 15 residues long. Left in the record is the CDR3 DNA by itself, 45 bases read in frame from the first base. A distance of 12 bases separates the germline ends of V and J, which lose 1 base and 3 bases respectively. As encoded in the germline V gene (reference sequence), CDR1 is SEHNR while CDR2 is FQNEAQ. The treatment or condition label for this specimen denotes: some 20 received Ad26.COV2.S at low or high dose, single or two shots; about 5 received placebo; per-sample allocation not given. Repertoires of vaccine and placebo recipients were sequenced from samples taken on day 63 after the first injection. Cohort 1b enrolled about 25 adults aged 18-55 years at a single site in Boston, USA, between 29 July and 7 August 2020. Ad26.COV2.S was a replication-incompetent adenovirus type 26 vector expressing a prefusion-stabilized SARS-CoV-2 spike protein from the original Wuhan strain.

The immunoSEQ Assay was the method used to sequence TCRbeta CDR3 regions. After extraction, genomic DNA underwent amplification by bias-controlled multiplex PCR, followed by high-throughput sequencing. Regarding the original processing steps: To quantify the absolute abundance of every unique TCRbeta CDR3 region, sequences were collapsed and filtered. T cell fraction was estimated by normalizing TCRbeta template counts to usable DNA, which was measured by amplifying reference genes present in all nucleated cells. Repertoire TCRs were annotated as SARS-CoV-2-specific when V gene, CDR3 amino acid sequence and J gene were exactly matched to a known reactive TCR set. The reference SARS-CoV-2 TCR set was derived from MIRA and filtered for enrichment in COVID-19-positive ImmuneCODE repertoires, a step that removed public or cross-reactive TCRs. Using the MIRA antigens, annotated TCRs were further analysed by specific ORF or by position within an ORF. Breadth was defined as annotated unique rearrangements over total unique productive rearrangements; depth was the summed frequency of those rearrangements. Two-sided Wilcoxon rank-sum tests were used to compare TCR breadth between groups. TCRdb limited this immuneACCESS table to in-frame rearrangements with V and J called. A share of clones is missing; checked studies link under half to unresolved V genes, and the rest is unexplained. V and J calls plus clone size are reproduced from that table; the DNA served to infer D and trimming. The sample includes approximately 500,000 clones, with 70% to 90% observed a single time. In total, the top ten clones hold 9.5% to 15% of the sample.

The sequence came from a person aged 18-65 years who received the Ad26.COV2.S COVID-19 vaccine or a placebo. This receptor chain uses TRBV7-9 and TRBJ1-1, with no confidently assigned D gene. The sample consisted of peripheral blood, taken in a trial of Ad26.COV2.S vaccine versus placebo. The CDR3: CASSLEVIGDTEAFF. The sequenced DNA: TGTGCCAGCAGCTTAGAGGTTATTGGGGACACTGAAGCTTTCTTT.